The subject of this entry is one T cell receptor beta chain. Germline CDR1 is MNHEY and CDR2 is SVGAGI. Trimming cost V 6 bases and J 4 bases, with 9 bases left between them. The CDR3 loop spans 13 amino acids. This entry comes from a study of blood T cell repertoires in COVID-19. Sequencing was performed with immunoSEQ multiplex PCR; in TCRdb, only in-frame clones are kept and a portion is missing. The sample has approximately 200,000 clones; about 90% are singletons. The chain recombines TRBV6-5 with TRBJ2-2; D not certain. Sequencing used peripheral blood. The source is a man aged 18 to 30 with active or convalescent COVID-19. The CDR3: CASRRPITGELFF. The CDR3 bases are TGTGCCAGCAGGCGGCCCATCACCGGGGAGCTGTTTTTT.